This TCR beta chain was recovered during a study of OX40 agonist ivuxolimab in advanced cancers. On the study more broadly: Three patients, one with hepatocellular carcinoma and two with cutaneous melanoma, achieved partial responses. Study findings and constraints: Dosing at 0.1 to 3.0 mg/kg was accompanied by clonal expansion of CD4+ and CD8+ blood T cells by week 6.

Data came from immunoSEQ multiplex PCR; TCRdb stores just in-frame clones and leaves some out. The table includes about 52,000 clones, approximately 80% detected once. There are 14 residues in the CDR3. Trimming cost V 8 bases and J 5 bases; bases outside gene matches: 8. Germline loops: CDR1 MNHEY, CDR2 SMNVEV (reference sequence). Concerning this clone itself: The antigen is unknown.

The V gene is TRBV27, the J gene TRBJ1-2; TRBD1 agrees at 10 bases. The sample here was CD4+ or CD8+ T cells sorted from blood, taken in a trial of the OX40 agonist ivuxolimab. This TCR derives from an adult with an advanced solid tumor such as melanoma, head and neck, liver or kidney cancer. CDR3 DNA: TGTGCCAGCGGGAGACAGGGGGCCAGGTATGGCTACACCTTC. This sequence encodes CASGRQGARYGYTF.